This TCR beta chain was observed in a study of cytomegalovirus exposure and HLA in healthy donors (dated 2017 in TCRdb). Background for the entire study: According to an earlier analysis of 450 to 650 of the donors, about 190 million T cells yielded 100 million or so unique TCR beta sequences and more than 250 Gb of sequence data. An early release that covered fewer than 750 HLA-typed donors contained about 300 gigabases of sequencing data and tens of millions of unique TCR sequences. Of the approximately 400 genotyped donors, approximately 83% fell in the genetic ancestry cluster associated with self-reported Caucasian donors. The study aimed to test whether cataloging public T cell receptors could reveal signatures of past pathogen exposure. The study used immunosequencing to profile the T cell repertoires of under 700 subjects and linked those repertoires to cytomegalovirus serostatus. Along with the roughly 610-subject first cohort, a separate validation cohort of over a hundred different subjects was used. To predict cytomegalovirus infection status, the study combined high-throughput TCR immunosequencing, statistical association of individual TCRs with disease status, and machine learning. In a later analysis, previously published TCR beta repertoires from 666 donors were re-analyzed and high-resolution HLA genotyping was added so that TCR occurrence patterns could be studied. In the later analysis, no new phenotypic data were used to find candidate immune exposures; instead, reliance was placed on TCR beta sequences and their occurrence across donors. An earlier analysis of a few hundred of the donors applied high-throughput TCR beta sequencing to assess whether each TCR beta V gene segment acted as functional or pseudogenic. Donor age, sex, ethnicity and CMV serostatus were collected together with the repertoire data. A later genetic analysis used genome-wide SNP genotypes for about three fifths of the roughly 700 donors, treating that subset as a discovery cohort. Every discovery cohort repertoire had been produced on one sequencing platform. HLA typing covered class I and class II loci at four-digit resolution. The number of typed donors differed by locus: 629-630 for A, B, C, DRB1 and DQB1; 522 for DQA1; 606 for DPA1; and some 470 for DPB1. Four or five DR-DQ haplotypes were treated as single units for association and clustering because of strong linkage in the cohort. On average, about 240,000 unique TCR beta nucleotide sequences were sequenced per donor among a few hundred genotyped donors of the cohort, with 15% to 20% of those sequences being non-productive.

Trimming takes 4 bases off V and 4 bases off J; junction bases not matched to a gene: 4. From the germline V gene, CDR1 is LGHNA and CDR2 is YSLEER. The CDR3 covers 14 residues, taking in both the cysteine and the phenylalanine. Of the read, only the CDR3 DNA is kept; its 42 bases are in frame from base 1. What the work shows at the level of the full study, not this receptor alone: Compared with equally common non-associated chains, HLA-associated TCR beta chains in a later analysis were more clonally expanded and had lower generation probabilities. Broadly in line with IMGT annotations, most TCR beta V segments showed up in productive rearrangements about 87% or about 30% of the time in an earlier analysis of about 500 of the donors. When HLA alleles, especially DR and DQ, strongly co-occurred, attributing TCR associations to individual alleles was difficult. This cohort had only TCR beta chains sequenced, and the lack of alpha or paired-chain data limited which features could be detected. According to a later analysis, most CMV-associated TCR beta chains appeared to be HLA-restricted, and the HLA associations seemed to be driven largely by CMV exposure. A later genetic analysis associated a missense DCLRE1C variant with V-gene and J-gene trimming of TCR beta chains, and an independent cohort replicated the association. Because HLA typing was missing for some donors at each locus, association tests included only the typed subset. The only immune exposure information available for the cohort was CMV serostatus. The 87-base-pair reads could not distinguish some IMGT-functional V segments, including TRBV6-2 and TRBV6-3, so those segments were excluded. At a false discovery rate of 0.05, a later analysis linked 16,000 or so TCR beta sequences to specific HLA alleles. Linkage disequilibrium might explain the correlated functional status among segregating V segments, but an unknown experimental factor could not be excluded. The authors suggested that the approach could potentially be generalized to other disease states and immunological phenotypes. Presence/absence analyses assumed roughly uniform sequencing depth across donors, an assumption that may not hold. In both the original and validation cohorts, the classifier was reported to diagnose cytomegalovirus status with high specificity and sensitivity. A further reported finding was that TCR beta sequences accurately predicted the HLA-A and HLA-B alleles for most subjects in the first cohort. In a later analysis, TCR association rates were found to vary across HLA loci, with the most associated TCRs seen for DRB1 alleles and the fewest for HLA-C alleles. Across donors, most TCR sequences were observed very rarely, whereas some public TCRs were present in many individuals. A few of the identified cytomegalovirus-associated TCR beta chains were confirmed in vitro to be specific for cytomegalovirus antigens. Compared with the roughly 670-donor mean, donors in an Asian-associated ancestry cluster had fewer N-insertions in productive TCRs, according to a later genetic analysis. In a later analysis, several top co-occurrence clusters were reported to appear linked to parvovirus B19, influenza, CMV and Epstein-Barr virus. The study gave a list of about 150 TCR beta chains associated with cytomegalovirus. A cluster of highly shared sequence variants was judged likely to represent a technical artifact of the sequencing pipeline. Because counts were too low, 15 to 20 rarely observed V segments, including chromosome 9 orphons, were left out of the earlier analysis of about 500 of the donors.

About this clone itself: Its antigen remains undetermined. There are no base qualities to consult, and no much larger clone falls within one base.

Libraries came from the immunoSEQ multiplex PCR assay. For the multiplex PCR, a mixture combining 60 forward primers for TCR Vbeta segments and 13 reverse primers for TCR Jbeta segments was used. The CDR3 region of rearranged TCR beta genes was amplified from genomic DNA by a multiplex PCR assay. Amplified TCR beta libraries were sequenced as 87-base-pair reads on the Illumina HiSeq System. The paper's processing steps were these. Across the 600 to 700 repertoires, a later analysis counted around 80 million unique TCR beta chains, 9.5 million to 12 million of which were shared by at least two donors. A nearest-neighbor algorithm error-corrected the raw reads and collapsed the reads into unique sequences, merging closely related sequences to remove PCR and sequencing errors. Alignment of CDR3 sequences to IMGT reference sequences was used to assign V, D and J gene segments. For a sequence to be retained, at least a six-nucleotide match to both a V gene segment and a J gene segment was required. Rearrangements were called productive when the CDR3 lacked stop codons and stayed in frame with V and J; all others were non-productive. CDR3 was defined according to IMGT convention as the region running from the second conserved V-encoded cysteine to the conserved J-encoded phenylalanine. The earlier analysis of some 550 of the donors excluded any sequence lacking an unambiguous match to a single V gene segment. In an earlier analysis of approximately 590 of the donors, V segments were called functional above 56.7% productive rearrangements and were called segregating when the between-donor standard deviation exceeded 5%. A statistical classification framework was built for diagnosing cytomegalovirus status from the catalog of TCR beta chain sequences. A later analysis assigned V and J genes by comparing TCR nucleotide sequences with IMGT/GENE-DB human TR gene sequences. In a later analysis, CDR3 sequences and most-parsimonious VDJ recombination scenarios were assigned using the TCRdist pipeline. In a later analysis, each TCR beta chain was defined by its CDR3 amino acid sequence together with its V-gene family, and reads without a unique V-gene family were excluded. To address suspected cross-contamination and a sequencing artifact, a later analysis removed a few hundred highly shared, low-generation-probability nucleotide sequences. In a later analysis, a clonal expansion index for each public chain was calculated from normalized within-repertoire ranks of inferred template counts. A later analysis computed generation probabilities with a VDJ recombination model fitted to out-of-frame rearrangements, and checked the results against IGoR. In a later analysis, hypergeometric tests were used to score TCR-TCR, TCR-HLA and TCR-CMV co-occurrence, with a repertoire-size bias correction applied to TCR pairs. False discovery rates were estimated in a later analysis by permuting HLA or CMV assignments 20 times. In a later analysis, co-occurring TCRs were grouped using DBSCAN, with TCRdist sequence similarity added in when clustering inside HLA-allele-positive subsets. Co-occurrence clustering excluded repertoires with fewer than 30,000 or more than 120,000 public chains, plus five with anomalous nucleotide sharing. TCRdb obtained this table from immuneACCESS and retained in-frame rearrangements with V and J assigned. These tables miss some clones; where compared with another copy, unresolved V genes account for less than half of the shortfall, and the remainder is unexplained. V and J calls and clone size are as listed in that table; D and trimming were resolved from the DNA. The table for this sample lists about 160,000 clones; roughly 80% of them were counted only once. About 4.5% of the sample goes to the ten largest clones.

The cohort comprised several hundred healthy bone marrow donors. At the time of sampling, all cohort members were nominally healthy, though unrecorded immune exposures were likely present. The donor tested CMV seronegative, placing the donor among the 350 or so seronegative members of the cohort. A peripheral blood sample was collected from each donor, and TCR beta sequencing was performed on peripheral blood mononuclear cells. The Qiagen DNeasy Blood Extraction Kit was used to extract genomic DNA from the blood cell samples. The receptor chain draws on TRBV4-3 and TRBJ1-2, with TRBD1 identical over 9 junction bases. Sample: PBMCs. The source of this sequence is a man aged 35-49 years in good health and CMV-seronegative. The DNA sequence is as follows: TGCGCCAGCAGCCCGGACAGGGGCCCCTATGGCTACACCTTC. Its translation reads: CASSPDRGPYGYTF.